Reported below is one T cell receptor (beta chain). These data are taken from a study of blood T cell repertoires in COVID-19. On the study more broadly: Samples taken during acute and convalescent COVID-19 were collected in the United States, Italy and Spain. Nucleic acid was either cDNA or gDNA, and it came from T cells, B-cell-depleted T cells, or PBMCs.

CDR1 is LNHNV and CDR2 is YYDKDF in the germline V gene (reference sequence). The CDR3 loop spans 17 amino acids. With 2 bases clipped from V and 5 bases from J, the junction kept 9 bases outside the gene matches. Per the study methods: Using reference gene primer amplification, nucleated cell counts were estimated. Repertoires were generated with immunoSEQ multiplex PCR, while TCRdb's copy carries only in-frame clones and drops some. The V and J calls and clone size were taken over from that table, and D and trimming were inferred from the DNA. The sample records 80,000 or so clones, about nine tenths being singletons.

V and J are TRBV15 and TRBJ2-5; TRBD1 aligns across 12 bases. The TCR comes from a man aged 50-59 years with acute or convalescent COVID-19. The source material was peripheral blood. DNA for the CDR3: TGTGCCACCAGCAGAATACGGGACAGGGGGCGCGGGGAGACCCAGTACTTC. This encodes CATSRIRDRGRGETQYF.